This is a list of T cell receptor beta chains from one sample in a study of identical twins. TCRdb fed the 5' RACE reads into MiXCR, producing one record per CDR3 protein. Among 400,000 to 600,000 distinct CDR3 sequences listed, 20% to 25% were seen once. This sample also appeared in a second study, on yellow fever vaccine responses in identical twins.

The sequencing input was CD4+ T cells sorted from blood. The receptors derive from a woman between 18 and 29 years old in good health. CDR3s include the opening cysteine and the closing phenylalanine or tryptophan. D genes are given only for firm matches. Not all rows give a size; the values are once, few, many and, for expanded clones, a class.

v_call	d_call	clone_size	j_call	cdr3_nt	cdr3_aa
TRBV7-9	NA	few	TRBJ1-4	TGTGCCAGCAGCTTAGACCAAAGTGAAAAACTGTTTTTT	CASSLDQSEKLFF
TRBV20-1	TRBD1	NA	TRBJ2-7	TGCAGTGCAAGGACAGGGGTCGAGCAGTACTTC	CSARTGVEQYF
TRBV20-1	NA	few	TRBJ1-2	TGCAGTGCTAATCCACAGCCGGTTTATGGCTACACCTTC	CSANPQPVYGYTF
TRBV7-3	NA	NA	TRBJ2-3	TGTGCCAGCAGCTTAATGGGGGCCGGGAGAGCCGATACGCAGTATTTT	CASSLMGAGRADTQYF
TRBV19	NA	NA	TRBJ2-1	TGTGCCAGTACTCAGACCCGTGGGGAGCAGTTCTTC	CASTQTRGEQFF
TRBV5-1	TRBD1	few	TRBJ2-1	TGCGCCAGCAGCTGGACAGGGTACAATGAGCAGTTCTTC	CASSWTGYNEQFF
TRBV11-1	NA	NA	TRBJ1-1	TGTGCCAGCAGCTTCCCATCCCGGGGCCCTATTATGAACACTGAAGCTTTCTTT	CASSFPSRGPIMNTEAFF
TRBV6-2/TRBV6-3	NA	few	TRBJ2-2	TGTGCCAGCAGTTACCTGGTTCCCGGATCGGGGACCGGGGAGCTGTTTTTT	CASSYLVPGSGTGELFF
TRBV5-1	NA	few	TRBJ2-3	TGCGCCAGCAGCTTGGGTCCTAGCGCTTACACAGATACGCAGTATTTT	CASSLGPSAYTDTQYF
TRBV20-1	NA	NA	TRBJ2-3	TGCAGTGCTAGAGATTTCACTAGTGAGGAGGGGGATACGCAGTATTTT	CSARDFTSEEGDTQYF
TRBV13	TRBD2	few	TRBJ2-7	TGTGCCAGCAGCTTAAGAGGGACTAGCTTTTCCGAGCAGTACTTC	CASSLRGTSFSEQYF
TRBV20-1	NA	NA	TRBJ1-2	TGCAGTGCTAGATGGCTACTTGGGGCCCTTTATGGCTACACCTTC	CSARWLLGALYGYTF
TRBV11-1	TRBD2	few	TRBJ2-1	TGTGCCAGCAGCCCCGGGGGGGGTGGCCGAGGTACCTACAATGAGCAGTTCTTC	CASSPGGGGRGTYNEQFF
TRBV28	NA	few	TRBJ2-1	TGTGCCAGCAGTTTAAATGCGGGGACCAATGAGCAGTTCTTC	CASSLNAGTNEQFF
TRBV4-1	NA	many	TRBJ1-2	TGCGCCAGCAGCGACAGTTTAAACTATGGCTACACCTTC	CASSDSLNYGYTF
TRBV6-1	NA	NA	TRBJ2-7	TGTGCCAGCAGTATGCTGCGCCCCGGTGGATACGAGCAGTACTTC	CASSMLRPGGYEQYF
TRBV27	NA	NA	TRBJ2-1	TGTGCCAGCAGTCCTACTGGCACCAATGAGCAGTTCTTC	CASSPTGTNEQFF
TRBV29-1	NA	few	TRBJ2-1	TGCAGCGTTTCCGGGGGCGAGGGTTTCGTGGCGTTCTTC	CSVSGGEGFVAFF
TRBV3-1	TRBD1	NA	TRBJ2-1	TGTGCCAGCAGCCCGACAGGGGTCACCTACAATGAGCAGTTCTTC	CASSPTGVTYNEQFF
TRBV6-5	NA	many	TRBJ2-7	TGTGCCAGCAGTTACTCGATTGAGGGGATAGGGGAGCAGTACTTC	CASSYSIEGIGEQYF
TRBV5-1	TRBD2	few	TRBJ2-3	TGCGCCAGCACCACCAGCGGGACCCCCCCAGATACGCAGTATTTT	CASTTSGTPPDTQYF
TRBV11-2	TRBD2	NA	TRBJ2-4	TGTGCCAGCAGCGTTCCCCAACTAGCGGGGGGGCCTCAAGCCAAAAACATTCAGTACTTC	CASSVPQLAGGPQAKNIQYF
TRBV6-1	NA	NA	TRBJ2-2	TGTGCCAGCAGCAAAGTCCACACCGGGGAGCTGTTTTTT	CASSKVHTGELFF
TRBV7-8	TRBD1	NA	TRBJ1-1	TGTGCCAGCAGCGCCTCAGGGGGTAGCACTGAAGCTTTCTTT	CASSASGGSTEAFF
TRBV20-1	NA	NA	TRBJ1-5	TGCAGTGCGGAACAGGGCCTGAAAAGCAATCAGCCCCAGCATTTT	CSAEQGLKSNQPQHF
TRBV20-1	NA	NA	TRBJ2-5	TGCAGTGCCAGAACTGGGGGAATGGAGACCCAGTACTTC	CSARTGGMETQYF
TRBV7-2	NA	NA	TRBJ1-5	TGTGCCAGCAGCTTAGGCTACAGGGTCGAAGGCAATCAGCCCCAGCATTTT	CASSLGYRVEGNQPQHF
TRBV29-1	NA	few	TRBJ1-1	TGCAGCGTTGAAGCCCAGAAGACAGAGAACACTGAAGCTTTCTTT	CSVEAQKTENTEAFF
TRBV10-2	TRBD2	NA	TRBJ2-7	TGCGCCAGCAGTAAGGGACTAGCGGACGTCTGGGAGCAGTACTTC	CASSKGLADVWEQYF
TRBV12-3/TRBV12-4	NA	NA	TRBJ1-4	TGTGCCAGCAGTTTAGGTGATGCAACTAATGAAAAACTGATTTTT	CASSLGDATNEKLIF
TRBV11-3	TRBD2	few	TRBJ2-7	TGTGCCAGCAGCGGTATGACTAGCGGGAGTTCCTACGAGCAGTACTTC	CASSGMTSGSSYEQYF
TRBV28	NA	few	TRBJ2-1	TGTGCCAGCAGCCTATTGGGCGGGGGCAGCTCCTACAATGAGCAGTTCTTC	CASSLLGGGSSYNEQFF
TRBV18	NA	NA	TRBJ2-6	TGTGCCAGCTCACCCCTGGTGTCTGGGGCCAACGTCCTGACTTTC	CASSPLVSGANVLTF
TRBV5-1	TRBD1	NA	TRBJ2-3	TGCGCCAGCAGGAGATCATCCGGACAGGGTTATGATACGCAGTATTTT	CASRRSSGQGYDTQYF
TRBV7-2	TRBD2	NA	TRBJ2-7	TGTGCCAGCACCCTCATACTAGCGGGAGGGGAGCAGTACTTC	CASTLILAGGEQYF
TRBV12-3/TRBV12-4	NA	few	TRBJ2-7	TGTGCCAGCAGTTATCAGGGCGAGCAGTACTTC	CASSYQGEQYF
TRBV10-3	NA	NA	TRBJ2-6	TGTGCCATCAGTCATTCTGGGGCCAACGTCCTGACTTTC	CAISHSGANVLTF